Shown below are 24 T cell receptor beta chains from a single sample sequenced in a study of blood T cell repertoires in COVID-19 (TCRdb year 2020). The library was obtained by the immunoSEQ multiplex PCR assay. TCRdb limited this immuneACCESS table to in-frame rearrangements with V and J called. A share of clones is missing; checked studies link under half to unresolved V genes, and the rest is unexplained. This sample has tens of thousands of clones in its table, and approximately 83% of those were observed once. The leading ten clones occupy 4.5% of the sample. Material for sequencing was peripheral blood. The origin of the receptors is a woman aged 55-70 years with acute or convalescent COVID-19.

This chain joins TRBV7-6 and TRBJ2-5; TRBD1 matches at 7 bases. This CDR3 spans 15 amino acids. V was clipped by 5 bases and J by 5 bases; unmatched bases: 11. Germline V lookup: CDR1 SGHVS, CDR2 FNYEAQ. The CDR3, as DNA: TGTGCCAGCAGCCGTGGACAGGCATCAGGGGAGACCCAGTACTTC. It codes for CASSRGQASGETQYF.

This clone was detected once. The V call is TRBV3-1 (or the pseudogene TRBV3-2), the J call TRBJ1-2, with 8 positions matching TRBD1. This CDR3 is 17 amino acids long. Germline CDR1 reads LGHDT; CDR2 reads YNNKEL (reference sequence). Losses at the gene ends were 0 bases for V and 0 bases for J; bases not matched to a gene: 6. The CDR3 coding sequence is TGTGCCAGCAGCCAAGACAGGGGGCGAGGATCTAACTATGGCTACACCTTC. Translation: CASSQDRGRGSNYGYTF.

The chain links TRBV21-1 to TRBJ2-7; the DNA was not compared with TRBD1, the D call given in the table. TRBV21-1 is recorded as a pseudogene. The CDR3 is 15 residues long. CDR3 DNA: TGTGCCAGCAGCTCTCCCGGGACAGGACCCTACGAGCAGTACTTC. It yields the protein CASSSPGTGPYEQYF.

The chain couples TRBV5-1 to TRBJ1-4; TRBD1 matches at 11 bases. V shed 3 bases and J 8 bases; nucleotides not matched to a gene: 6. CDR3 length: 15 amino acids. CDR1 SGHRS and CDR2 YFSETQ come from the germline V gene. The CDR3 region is CASSSMGQGDEKLFF. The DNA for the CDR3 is TGCGCCAGCAGCTCGATGGGACAGGGGGACGAAAAACTGTTTTTT.

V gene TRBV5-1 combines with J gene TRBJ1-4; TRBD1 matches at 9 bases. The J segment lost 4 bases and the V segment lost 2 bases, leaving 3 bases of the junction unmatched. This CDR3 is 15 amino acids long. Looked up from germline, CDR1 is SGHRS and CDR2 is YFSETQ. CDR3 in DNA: TGCGCCAGCAGCTTAGGGGACAGGGATAATGAAAAACTGTTTTTT. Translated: CASSLGDRDNEKLFF.

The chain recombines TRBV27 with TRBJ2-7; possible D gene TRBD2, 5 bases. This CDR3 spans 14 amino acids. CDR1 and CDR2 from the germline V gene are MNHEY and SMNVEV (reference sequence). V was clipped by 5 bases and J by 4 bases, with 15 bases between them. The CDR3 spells CASSVDGLLYEQYF. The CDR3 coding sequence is TGTGCCAGCAGTGTGGACGGACTTTTGTACGAGCAGTACTTC.

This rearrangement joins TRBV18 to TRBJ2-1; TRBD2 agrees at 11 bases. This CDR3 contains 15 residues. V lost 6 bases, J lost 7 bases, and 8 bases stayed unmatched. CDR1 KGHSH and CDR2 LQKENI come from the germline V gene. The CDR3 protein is CASSPGTSGMNEQFF. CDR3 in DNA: TGTGCCAGCTCTCCAGGGACTAGCGGTATGAATGAGCAGTTCTTC.

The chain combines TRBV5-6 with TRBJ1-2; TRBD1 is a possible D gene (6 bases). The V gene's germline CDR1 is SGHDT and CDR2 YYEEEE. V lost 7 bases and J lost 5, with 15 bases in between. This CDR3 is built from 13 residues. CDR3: CASAIRDTYGYTF. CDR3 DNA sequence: TGTGCCAGCGCGATCAGGGACACATATGGCTACACCTTC.

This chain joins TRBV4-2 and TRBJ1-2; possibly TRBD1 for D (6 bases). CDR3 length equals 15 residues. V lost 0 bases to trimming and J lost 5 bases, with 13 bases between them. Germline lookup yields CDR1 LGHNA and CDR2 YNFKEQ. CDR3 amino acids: CASSQDQGGGYGYTF. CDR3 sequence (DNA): TGTGCCAGCAGCCAAGATCAGGGAGGGGGATATGGCTACACCTTC.

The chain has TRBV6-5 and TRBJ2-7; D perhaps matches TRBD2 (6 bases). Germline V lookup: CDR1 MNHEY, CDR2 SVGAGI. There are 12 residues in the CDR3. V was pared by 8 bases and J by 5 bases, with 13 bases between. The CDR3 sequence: CASWRGLDEQYF. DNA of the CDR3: TGTGCCAGCTGGAGGGGCCTCGACGAGCAGTACTTC.

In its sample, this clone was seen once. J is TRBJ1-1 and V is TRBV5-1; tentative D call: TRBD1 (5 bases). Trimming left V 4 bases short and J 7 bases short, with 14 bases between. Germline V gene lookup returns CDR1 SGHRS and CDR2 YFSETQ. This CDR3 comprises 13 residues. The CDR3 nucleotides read TGCGCCAGCAGCGTACGGACACAAGGTGAAGCTTTCTTT. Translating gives CASSVRTQGEAFF.

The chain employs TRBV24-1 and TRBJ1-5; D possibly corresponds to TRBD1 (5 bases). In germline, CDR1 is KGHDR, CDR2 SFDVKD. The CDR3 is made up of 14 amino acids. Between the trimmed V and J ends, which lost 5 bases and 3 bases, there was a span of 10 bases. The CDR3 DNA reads TGTGCCACCAGTGGTGGAGGGGCCAATCAGCCCCAGCATTTT. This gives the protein CATSGGGANQPQHF.

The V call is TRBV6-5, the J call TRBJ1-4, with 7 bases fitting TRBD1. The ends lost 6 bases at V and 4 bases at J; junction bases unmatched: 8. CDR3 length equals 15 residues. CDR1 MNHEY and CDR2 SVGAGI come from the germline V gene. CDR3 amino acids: CASRRTGAFNEKLFF. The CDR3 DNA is TGTGCCAGCAGGAGAACAGGGGCCTTTAATGAAAAACTGTTTTTT.

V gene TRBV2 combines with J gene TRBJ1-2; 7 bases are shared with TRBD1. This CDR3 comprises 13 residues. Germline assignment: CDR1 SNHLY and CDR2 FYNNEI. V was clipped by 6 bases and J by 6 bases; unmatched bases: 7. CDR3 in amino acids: CASRTGLGDGYTF. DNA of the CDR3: TGTGCCAGCAGGACAGGGCTTGGGGATGGCTACACCTTC. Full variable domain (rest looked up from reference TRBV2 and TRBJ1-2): EPEVTQTPSHQVTQMGQEVILRCVPISNHLYFYWYRQILGQKVEFLVSFYNNEISEKSEIFDDQFSVERPDGSNFTLKIRSTKLEDSAMYFCASRTGLGDGYTFGSGTRLTVV.

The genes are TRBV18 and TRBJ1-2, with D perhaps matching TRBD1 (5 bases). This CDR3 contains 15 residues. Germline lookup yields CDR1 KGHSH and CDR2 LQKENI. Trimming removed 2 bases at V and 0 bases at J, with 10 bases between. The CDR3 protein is CASSPETQANYGYTF. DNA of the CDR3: TGTGCCAGCTCACCAGAAACACAGGCTAACTATGGCTACACCTTC.

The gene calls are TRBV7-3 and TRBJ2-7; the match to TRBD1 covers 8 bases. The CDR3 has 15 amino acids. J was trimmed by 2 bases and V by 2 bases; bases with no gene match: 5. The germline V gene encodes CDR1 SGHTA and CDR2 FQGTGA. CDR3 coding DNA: TGTGCCAGCAGCTTAGCCGGCAGGGGGCCCTACGAGCAGTACTTC. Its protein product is CASSLAGRGPYEQYF.

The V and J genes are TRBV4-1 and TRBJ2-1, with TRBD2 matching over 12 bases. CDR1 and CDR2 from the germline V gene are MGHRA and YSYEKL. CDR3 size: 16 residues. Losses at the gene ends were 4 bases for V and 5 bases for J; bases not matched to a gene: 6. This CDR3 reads CASSPSLAGGNNEQFF. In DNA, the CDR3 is TGCGCCAGCAGCCCTTCACTAGCGGGGGGAAACAATGAGCAGTTCTTC.

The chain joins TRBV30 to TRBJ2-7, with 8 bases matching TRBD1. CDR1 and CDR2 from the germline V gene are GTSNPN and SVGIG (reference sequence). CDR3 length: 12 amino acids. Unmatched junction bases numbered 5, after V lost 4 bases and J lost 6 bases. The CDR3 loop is CAWNQGAPEQYF. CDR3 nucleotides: TGTGCCTGGAATCAGGGGGCCCCCGAGCAGTACTTC.

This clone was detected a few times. CDR3 region: CASRGLRESPLHF. The DNA for the CDR3 is TGTGCCAGCAGAGGACTCAGAGAATCACCCCTCCACTTT. The chain recombines TRBV28 with TRBJ1-6; unclear D gene. The CDR3 contains 13 residues. V lost 6 bases and J 10 bases, leaving 13 bases between the germline ends. Germline assignment: CDR1 MDHEN and CDR2 SYDVKM.

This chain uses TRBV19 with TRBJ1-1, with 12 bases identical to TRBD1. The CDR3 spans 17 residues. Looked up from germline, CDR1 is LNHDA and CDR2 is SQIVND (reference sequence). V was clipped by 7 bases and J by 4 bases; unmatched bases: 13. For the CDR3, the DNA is TGTGCCAGTATATGGGGACAGGGGGCGAAAACAACCACTGAAGCTTTCTTT. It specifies CASIWGQGAKTTTEAFF.

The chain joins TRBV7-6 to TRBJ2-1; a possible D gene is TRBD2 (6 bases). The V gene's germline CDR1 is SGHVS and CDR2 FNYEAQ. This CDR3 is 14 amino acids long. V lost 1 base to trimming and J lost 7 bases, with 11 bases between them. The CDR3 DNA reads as TGTGCCAGCAGCTTAGAGCGGGTTAGGAATGAGCAGTTCTTC. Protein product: CASSLERVRNEQFF.

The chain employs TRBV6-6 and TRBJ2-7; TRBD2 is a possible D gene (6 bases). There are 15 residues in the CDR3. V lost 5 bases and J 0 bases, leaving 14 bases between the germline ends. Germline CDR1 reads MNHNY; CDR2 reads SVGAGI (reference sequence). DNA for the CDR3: TGTGCCAGCAGTGAGGGTAGCGGCGGCTCCTACGAGCAGTACTTC. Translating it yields CASSEGSGGSYEQYF.

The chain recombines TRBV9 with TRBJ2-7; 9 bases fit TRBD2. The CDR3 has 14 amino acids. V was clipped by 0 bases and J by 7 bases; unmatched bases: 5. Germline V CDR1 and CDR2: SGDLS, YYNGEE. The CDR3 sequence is CASSVEAGGREQYF. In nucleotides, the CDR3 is TGTGCCAGCAGCGTAGAGGCGGGGGGGCGAGAGCAGTACTTC.

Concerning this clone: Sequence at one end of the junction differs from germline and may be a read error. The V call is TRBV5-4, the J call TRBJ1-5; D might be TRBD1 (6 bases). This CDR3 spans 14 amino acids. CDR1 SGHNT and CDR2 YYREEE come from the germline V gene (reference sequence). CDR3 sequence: CASSLDGGNQPQHF. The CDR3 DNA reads TGTGCCAGCAGCTTGGATGGGGGCAACCAGCCCCAGCATTTT.